One and the same sample provided the 26 T cell receptor beta chains below, sequenced in a study of beta chain features in type 1 diabetes. The authors reverse transcribed all of the isolated RNA, so sequencing captured expressed TCRB transcripts. Assay used: immunoSEQ multiplex PCR; TCRdb lists only in-frame clones, some missing. This sample has tens of thousands of clones; 25% to 35% occur once, and the top ten carry 0.35% to 0.45%. Sequencing was performed on stem cell memory CD4+ T cells from blood. The receptors derive from a woman between 18 and 30 years old in good health.

This clone was picked up a small number of times. The chain carries TRBV7-2 and TRBJ1-5; 8 bases align to TRBD1. V lost 3 bases and J lost 4; bases outside the gene matches: 5. The germline V gene has CDR1 SGHTA and CDR2 FQGNSA. The CDR3 extends over 15 amino acids. The CDR3 bases are TGTGCCAGCAGCTTTTCGACAGGGGATAATCAGCCCCAGCATTTT. It yields the protein CASSFSTGDNQPQHF.

The chain joins TRBV5-1 to TRBJ2-1; 7 bases align to TRBD2. With 2 bases clipped from V and 7 bases from J, the junction kept 9 bases outside the gene matches. The CDR3 is 15 amino acids. The germline V gene encodes CDR1 SGHRS and CDR2 YFSETQ. The CDR3 nucleotides are TGCGCCAGCAGCTTTTTGGGAGGGCCGGGAAATGAGCAGTTCTTC. It yields the protein CASSFLGGPGNEQFF.

This clone came up a few times. This rearrangement joins TRBV11-1 to TRBJ2-5; D is perhaps TRBD2 (6 bases). Trimming cost V 2 bases and J 5 bases, with 15 bases left between them. The CDR3 runs 15 residues. CDR1 is SGHAT, CDR2 FQDESV, per germline (reference sequence). Here the CDR3 DNA reads TGTGCCAGCAGCTTAAGTTGGGAGGATTACGAGACCCAGTACTTC. Translating gives CASSLSWEDYETQYF. The whole variable domain, remainder taken from reference TRBV11-1 and TRBJ2-5, is EAEVAQSPRYKITEKSQAVAFWCDPISGHATLYWYRQILGQGPELLVQFQDESVVDDSQLPKDRFSAERLKGVDSTLKIQPAELGDSAMYLCASSLSWEDYETQYFGPGTRLLVL.

This clone occurred a few times. This chain connects TRBV19 to TRBJ1-5; 9 positions match TRBD1. V lost 4 bases and J lost 9; bases outside the gene matches: 10. The V gene's germline CDR1 is LNHDA and CDR2 SQIVND (reference sequence). The CDR3 runs 15 residues. The CDR3 reads CASSRDREDSRPQHF. The CDR3 DNA reads TGTGCCAGTAGTAGGGACAGGGAAGATTCTAGGCCCCAGCATTTT.

This chain connects TRBV29-1 to TRBJ1-5, with D possibly matching TRBD1 (5 bases). V lost 4 bases, J lost 5 bases, and 15 bases lay in between. The CDR3 extends over 14 amino acids. Germline V gene lookup returns CDR1 SQVTM and CDR2 ANQGSEA. The CDR3 spells CSVAGGGVDQPQHF. The CDR3 DNA is TGCAGCGTTGCGGGGGGAGGGGTAGATCAGCCCCAGCATTTT. The variable domain in full, with the rest retrieved from reference TRBV29-1 and TRBJ1-5, is SAVISQKPSRDICQRGTSLTIQCQVDSQVTMMFWYRQQPGQSLTLIATANQGSEATYESGFVIDKFPISRPNLTFSTLTVSNMSPEDSSIYLCSVAGGGVDQPQHFGDGTRLSIL.

The rearrangement joins TRBV9 to TRBJ2-1; 15 positions agree with TRBD2. The CDR3 covers 17 residues. Germline CDR1 reads SGDLS; CDR2 reads YYNGEE. V dropped 4 bases and J dropped 7; count of bases not matched to a gene: 9. CDR3 sequence: CASSLTSGTSGGNEQFF. The CDR3 region has the DNA TGTGCCAGCAGCCTCACGTCCGGGACTAGCGGGGGGAATGAGCAGTTCTTC.

The chain is built from TRBV5-1 and TRBJ2-5; the match to TRBD2 covers 12 bases. The V and J ends lost 0 bases and 3 bases, in that order; junction bases with no gene match: 3. Germline CDR1 and CDR2: SGHRS and YFSETQ. The CDR3 runs 16 residues. CDR3 sequence: CASSLGRTSGEETQYF. CDR3 DNA sequence: TGCGCCAGCAGCTTGGGGAGGACTAGCGGGGAAGAGACCCAGTACTTC.

The CDR3 nucleotides are TGTGCCATCAGAGGGTCGGGACAGGGCCAGCCCCAGCATTTT. It is translated as CAIRGSGQGQPQHF. The chain has TRBV10-3 and TRBJ1-5; TRBD1 aligns across 9 bases. This CDR3 is built from 14 residues. From germline, CDR1 is ENHRY and CDR2 SYGVKD. V dropped 6 bases and J dropped 7; count of bases not matched to a gene: 7.

V gene TRBV10-1 combines with J gene TRBJ2-7; 7 bases line up with TRBD2. CDR3 length: 14 amino acids. CDR1 and CDR2 (germline): WNHNN, SYGVQD (reference sequence). V dropped 2 bases and J dropped 6; count of bases not matched to a gene: 7. CDR3 sequence (DNA): TGCGCCAGCAGTGAGGGCCCCGGGACTACCGAGCAGTACTTC. This codes for CASSEGPGTTEQYF.

This clone was seen a few times. V is TRBV7-9 and J is TRBJ2-7, with 9 bases lining up with TRBD1. The V gene's germline CDR1 is SEHNR and CDR2 FQNEAQ (reference sequence). V dropped 3 bases and J dropped 1; count of bases not matched to a gene: 1. The CDR3 has 14 amino acids. CDR3 coding DNA: TGTGCCAGCAGCTTCGGACAGGGGTCCTACGAGCAGTACTTC. It is translated as CASSFGQGSYEQYF.

The chain employs TRBV5-4 and TRBJ2-7; the match to TRBD1 covers 9 bases. The CDR3 is made up of 14 amino acids. The germline CDR1 and CDR2 sequences are SGHNT and YYREEE (reference sequence). The J segment lost 1 base and the V segment lost 4 bases, leaving 3 bases of the junction unmatched. The CDR3 bases are TGTGCCAGCAGCACTGGGACAGGGTCCTACGAGCAGTACTTC. It specifies CASSTGTGSYEQYF.

This clone was counted a few times. The chain links TRBV2 to TRBJ2-3; TRBD2 matches at 7 bases. CDR3 length: 17 amino acids. With 7 bases clipped from V and 3 bases from J, the junction kept 16 bases outside the gene matches. Germline V gene lookup returns CDR1 SNHLY and CDR2 FYNNEI. The CDR3 spells CASTISGPWGGTDTQYF. The CDR3, as DNA: TGTGCCAGCACGATTTCCGGGCCATGGGGGGGTACAGATACGCAGTATTTT.

This clone was seen only a few times. The rearrangement links TRBV5-1 to TRBJ2-3; 10 bases line up with TRBD2. The germline V gene encodes CDR1 SGHRS and CDR2 YFSETQ. J was trimmed by 6 bases and V by 4 bases; bases with no gene match: 5. The CDR3 runs to 14 residues. The CDR3 reads CASSVLAGRDTQYF. Here the CDR3 DNA reads TGCGCCAGCAGCGTACTAGCGGGAAGGGATACGCAGTATTTT.

This clone came up a few times. The rearrangement uses TRBV18 and TRBJ2-1; TRBD1 matches 11 bases. Unmatched junction bases numbered 1, after V lost 5 bases and J lost 7 bases. Germline assignment: CDR1 KGHSH and CDR2 LQKENI. This CDR3 is 13 amino acids long. CDR3 residues: CASSRDRGNEQFF. The CDR3 nucleotides read TGTGCCAGCTCAAGGGACAGGGGGAATGAGCAGTTCTTC.

This clone was picked up a small number of times. V and J are TRBV11-2 and TRBJ2-7; possible D gene TRBD2, 5 bases. The CDR3 totals 13 residues. Trimming pared 2 bases from V and 2 bases from J, leaving 7 bases between. Germline V gene lookup returns CDR1 SGHAT and CDR2 FQNNGV. CDR3 in amino acids: CASSLWGAYEQYF. Written as DNA, the CDR3 is TGTGCCAGCAGCTTATGGGGAGCCTACGAGCAGTACTTC.

The chain uses TRBV6-1 and TRBJ1-5; D is unclear. CDR1 is MNHNS, CDR2 SASEGT, per germline. With 4 bases removed from V and 5 bases from J, the gap between germline ends came to 9 bases. The CDR3 loop spans 13 amino acids. The CDR3 region has the DNA TGTGCCAGCAGTGGGGAGGTCGATCAGCCCCAGCATTTT. This translates into CASSGEVDQPQHF.

This clone was seen a few times. V gene TRBV7-2 combines with J gene TRBJ2-1; D might be TRBD2 (7 bases). This CDR3 spans 16 amino acids. CDR1 is SGHTA and CDR2 is FQGNSA in the germline V gene. V was pared by 1 base and J by 5 bases, with 15 bases between. CDR3 coding DNA: TGTGCCAGCAGCTTAGGCCGGGGGGCCTCAAACAATGAGCAGTTCTTC. This encodes CASSLGRGASNNEQFF.

In its sample, this clone was seen a few times. V is TRBV7-2 and J is TRBJ2-7; D call uncertain. Per germline, CDR1 SGHTA and CDR2 FQGNSA. The CDR3 has 13 residues. Trimming took off 4 bases at V and 9 bases at J, with 16 bases between the two ends. The CDR3 loop is CASSSNSITMQYF. CDR3 sequence (DNA): TGTGCCAGCAGCTCCAACTCGATTACGATGCAGTACTTC.

This clone was seen a few times. V is TRBV2 and J is TRBJ2-1; D is possibly TRBD2 (5 bases). Trimming removed 7 bases from V and 2 bases from J, with 9 bases in between. Germline values: CDR1 SNHLY, CDR2 FYNNEI. CDR3 length equals 13 residues. This CDR3 is CASMAGAYNEQFF. For the CDR3, the DNA is TGTGCCAGCATGGCCGGGGCCTACAATGAGCAGTTCTTC. Full variable domain (rest looked up from reference TRBV2 and TRBJ2-1): EPEVTQTPSHQVTQMGQEVILRCVPISNHLYFYWYRQILGQKVEFLVSFYNNEISEKSEIFDDQFSVERPDGSNFTLKIRSTKLEDSAMYFCASMAGAYNEQFFGPGTRLTVL.

This sequence joins TRBV12-5 and TRBJ1-2, with TRBD1 matching 7 bases. The junction had 4 bases not matched to a gene; V was cut back by 6 bases and J by 6 bases. The CDR3 is made up of 12 amino acids. Looked up from germline, CDR1 is LGHNT and CDR2 is FRNRAP. The CDR3 bases are TGTGCTAGTGGCTCAGGGGGAGATGGCTACACCTTC. It is translated as CASGSGGDGYTF.

The sample holds a few counts of this clone. The chain recombines TRBV6-5 with TRBJ2-1, with TRBD2 identical over 8 bases. Germline CDR1 MNHEY, CDR2 SVGAGI. V lost 5 bases and J lost 6; bases outside the gene matches: 9. CDR3 size: 15 residues. The CDR3 DNA is TGTGCCAGCAGTGCCCGGGGACTAGGTGGCAATGAGCAGTTCTTC. Encoded protein: CASSARGLGGNEQFF.

This clone occurred once. V is TRBV11-3 and J is TRBJ2-1, with D uncertain. The germline V gene encodes CDR1 SGHNT and CDR2 YENEEA. CDR3 length equals 13 residues. The V end lost 1 base, the J end lost 1 base, and 2 bases lay between the germline ends. CDR3 in DNA: TGTGCCAGCAGCTTAGTATCCTACAATGAGCAGTTCTTC. The encoded protein is CASSLVSYNEQFF.

This clone was observed a few times. This rearrangement joins TRBV7-9 to TRBJ2-3; 11 bases are a match to TRBD2. The CDR3 spans 16 residues. The trim removed 7 bases at V and 9 bases at J, leaving 15 bases unmatched. Germline CDR1 is SEHNR and CDR2 is FQNEAQ (reference sequence). CDR3 bases: TGTGCCAGCATCCAATCGGCTAGCGGGAGGACTGGAACGCAGTATTTT. Translating it yields CASIQSASGRTGTQYF. Using reference TRBV7-9 and TRBJ2-3 for the parts outside the CDR3, the full variable domain is DTGVSQNPRHKITKRGQNVTFRCDPISEHNRLYWYRQTLGQGPEFLTYFQNEAQLEKSRLLSDRFSAERPKGSFSTLEIQRTEQGDSAMYLCASIQSASGRTGTQYFGPGTRLTVL.

This clone appeared a few times. The V gene is TRBV10-3, the J gene TRBJ2-1, with 11 nucleotides matching TRBD2. Per the germline V gene, CDR1 is ENHRY and CDR2 is SYGVKD. The junction had 10 bases not matched to a gene; V was cut back by 2 bases and J by 1 base. The CDR3 consists of 19 residues. The CDR3 here is CAISEQTSGIFRSYNEQFF. The CDR3 nucleotides read TGTGCCATCAGTGAGCAGACTAGCGGGATCTTTAGGTCCTACAATGAGCAGTTCTTC.

The V gene is TRBV2, the J gene TRBJ1-1; TRBD1 is a possible D gene (6 bases). CDR1 SNHLY and CDR2 FYNNEI come from the germline V gene. V lost 8 bases and J lost 4, with 11 bases in between. The CDR3 sequence is 12 residues long. This CDR3 is CASRGGGTEAFF. The DNA for the CDR3 is TGTGCCAGCCGAGGGGGTGGCACTGAAGCTTTCTTT.

This clone was seen a handful of times. The CDR3 DNA sequence: TGCAGCGTTGGCGAGAACACTGAAGCTTTCTTT. As protein: CSVGENTEAFF. The V and J genes are TRBV29-1 and TRBJ1-1; no firm D call. Germline V gives CDR1 SQVTM, CDR2 ANQGSEA. V shed 4 bases and J shed 1 base, with 4 bases lying between them. The CDR3 covers 11 residues. Supplemented by reference TRBV29-1 and TRBJ1-1, the full variable domain reads SAVISQKPSRDICQRGTSLTIQCQVDSQVTMMFWYRQQPGQSLTLIATANQGSEATYESGFVIDKFPISRPNLTFSTLTVSNMSPEDSSIYLCSVGENTEAFFGQGTRLTVV.